This passage covers 24 T cell receptor beta chains from one sample sequenced in a study of T cell repertoires in cytomegalovirus infection. In TCRdb, the reads were re-called with MiXCR into one record per CDR3 protein. The sample contains 95,000 to 120,000 distinct CDR3 sequences, 30% to 35% of which appear only once. No antigen has been identified for these receptors. Here the sequenced sample was CD8+ T cells from cultured PBMCs, taken from culture after CMV antigen stimulation. The source is a human donor in good health (CMV status not recorded). Some clones in this sample may be carry-over from other donors' samples.

The chain carries TRBV11-2 and TRBJ2-7; TRBD2 is a possible D gene (6 bases). The germline gives CDR1 SGHAT, CDR2 FQNNGV. The V end lost 4 bases, the J end lost 0 bases, and 19 bases lay between the germline ends. The CDR3 totals 17 residues. Written as DNA, the CDR3 is TGTGCCAGCAGCTCCCACGTGGAGGGGACGAGCTCCTACGAGCAGTACTTC. It encodes CASSSHVEGTSSYEQYF.

V is TRBV2 and J is TRBJ2-4, with TRBD1 as a possible D gene (6 bases). With 3 bases removed from V and 2 bases from J, the gap between germline ends came to 8 bases. Germline lookup yields CDR1 SNHLY and CDR2 FYNNEI. This CDR3 comprises 14 residues. This chain's CDR3 is CASSEDRTKNIQYF. The CDR3 nucleotides read TGTGCCAGCAGTGAGGACAGAACCAAAAACATTCAGTACTTC.

This clonotype was seen only once. This chain links TRBV25-1 with TRBJ2-7; possible D gene TRBD2, 5 bases. The CDR3 is made up of 13 amino acids. The V end lost 6 bases, the J end lost 0 bases, and 9 bases lay between the germline ends. CDR1 and CDR2 from the germline V gene are MGHDK and SYGVNS. CDR3 sequence (DNA): TGTGCCAGCAGGGAAGGAGGCTCCTACGAGCAGTACTTC. Amino acid sequence: CASREGGSYEQYF.

The CDR3 sequence is CASYPRQGAFYEQYF. CDR3 DNA: TGTGCCAGCTATCCCCGACAGGGGGCTTTCTACGAGCAGTACTTC. The chain carries TRBV2 and TRBJ2-7, with TRBD1 identical over 10 bases. Per the germline V gene, CDR1 is SNHLY and CDR2 is FYNNEI. The CDR3 totals 15 residues. V lost 8 bases to trimming and J lost 3 bases; unmatched junction nucleotides: 10. Using reference TRBV2 and TRBJ2-7 for the parts outside the CDR3, the full variable domain is EPEVTQTPSHQVTQMGQEVILRCVPISNHLYFYWYRQILGQKVEFLVSFYNNEISEKSEIFDDQFSVERPDGSNFTLKIRSTKLEDSAMYFCASYPRQGAFYEQYFGPGTRLTVT.

In regard to this clonotype: It may be a read error: a sequence one base away is much more abundant. As DNA, the CDR3 is TGTGCCAGCAGCACCCGACAGGGCCCCTACGAGCAGTACTTC. Translating it yields CASSTRQGPYEQYF. V and J are TRBV7-2 and TRBJ2-7; 7 bases match TRBD1. With V trimmed by 5 bases and J by 2 bases, 6 bases remained unmatched. The CDR3 is 14 amino acids. Per the germline V gene, CDR1 is SGHTA and CDR2 is FQGNSA.

In its sample, this clonotype was seen a few times. The V gene is TRBV28, the J gene TRBJ1-2, with 7 positions matching TRBD1. With 9 bases clipped from V and 3 bases from J, the junction kept 1 base outside the gene matches. Germline V gene lookup returns CDR1 MDHEN and CDR2 SYDVKM. The CDR3 is 11 amino acids. CDR3 nucleotide sequence: TGTGCCAGTGGGACAGACTATGGCTACACCTTC. Translation: CASGTDYGYTF.

The chain carries TRBV5-6 and TRBJ1-3; D possibly corresponds to TRBD1 (5 bases). The CDR3 consists of 14 residues. V was clipped by 7 bases and J by 8 bases, with 19 bases between them. CDR1 SGHDT and CDR2 YYEEEE come from the germline V gene. This chain's CDR3 is CASFRALRGDTIYF. CDR3 bases: TGTGCCAGCTTTCGGGCCCTACGGGGGGACACCATATATTTT.

This clonotype was detected once. This chain joins TRBV2 and TRBJ2-1; TRBD2 matches 10 bases. The junction had 9 bases not matched to a gene; V was cut back by 4 bases and J by 0 bases. The CDR3 extends over 18 amino acids. The germline gives CDR1 SNHLY, CDR2 FYNNEI. This chain's CDR3 is CASSAASGGGSSYNEQFF. CDR3 nucleotide sequence: TGTGCCAGCAGTGCGGCTAGCGGGGGCGGGAGCTCCTACAATGAGCAGTTCTTC.

The chain has TRBV7-6 and TRBJ1-1; the D is unclear. The germline V gene encodes CDR1 SGHVS and CDR2 FNYEAQ. Trimming pared 0 bases from V and 7 bases from J, leaving 9 bases between. This CDR3 contains 13 residues. The CDR3 DNA reads TGTGCCAGCAGCTTAGCGGGAGCTTTTGAAGCTTTCTTT. Translating gives CASSLAGAFEAFF. The full variable domain, its missing parts supplied by reference TRBV7-6 and TRBJ1-1, is GAGVSQSPRYKVTKRGQDVALRCDPISGHVSLYWYRQALGQGPEFLTYFNYEAQQDKSGLPNDRFSAERPEGSISTLTIQRTEQRDSAMYRCASSLAGAFEAFFGQGTRLTVV.

The V gene is TRBV27, the J gene TRBJ1-2, with D maybe TRBD1 (5 bases). Germline V gene data show CDR1 as MNHEY and CDR2 as SMNVEV (reference sequence). V shed 0 bases and J shed 5 bases, with 13 bases lying between them. The length of the CDR3 is 15 residues. In DNA, the CDR3 is TGTGCCAGCAGTTTATCTGAGAGGGGAGGGTATGGCTACACCTTC. Amino acid sequence: CASSLSERGGYGYTF.

This clonotype has more than one count but fewer than ten. This chain joins TRBV6-5 and TRBJ2-2; the match to TRBD1 covers 8 bases. CDR1 is MNHEY and CDR2 is SVGAGI in the germline V gene. This CDR3 has 17 amino acids. The V gene end was trimmed by 0 bases and the J gene end by 2 bases; junction bases not matched to a gene: 5. Here the CDR3 reads CASSYSPGTGNTGELFF. CDR3 bases: TGTGCCAGCAGTTACTCTCCCGGGACAGGAAACACCGGGGAGCTGTTTTTT.

This chain uses TRBV3-1 with TRBJ2-1; D is possibly TRBD1 or TRBD2 (6 bases each). Germline CDR1 LGHDT, CDR2 YNNKEL (reference sequence). The CDR3 has 16 residues. V gave up 0 bases and J gave up 7 bases, with 16 bases separating them. The CDR3 is CASSQDGGGPWNEQFF. As DNA, the CDR3 is TGTGCCAGCAGCCAAGATGGAGGGGGGCCGTGGAATGAGCAGTTCTTC.

This clonotype was detected many times. This sequence joins TRBV28 and TRBJ2-4; 9 nucleotides agree with TRBD1. Germline V CDR1 and CDR2: MDHEN, SYDVKM. Trimming removed 6 bases from V and 3 bases from J; junction bases left unmatched: 6. The CDR3 consists of 15 residues. CDR3 nucleotide sequence: TGTGCCAGCAGCCTGTGGGGACAGGGCAAAAACATTCAGTACTTC. Translation: CASSLWGQGKNIQYF.

This chain uses TRBV6-2 or TRBV6-3 with TRBJ2-4; D uncertain. In germline, CDR1 is MNHEY, CDR2 SVGEGT. Between the trimmed V and J ends, which lost 6 bases and 5 bases, there was a span of 11 bases. There are 13 residues in the CDR3. The CDR3 nucleotides are TGTGCCAGCAGACAGCCGGCCCAAAACATTCAGTACTTC. It codes for CASRQPAQNIQYF.

This clonotype was found a few times. V is TRBV7-9 and J is TRBJ1-1; D is ambiguous. CDR1 and CDR2 from the germline V gene are SEHNR and FQNEAQ (reference sequence). V lost 8 bases to trimming and J lost 1 base, with 8 bases between them. This CDR3 is built from 12 residues. In DNA form, the CDR3 reads TGTGCCAGCGGCAGGCCGAACACTGAAGCTTTCTTT. Its protein is CASGRPNTEAFF.

V usage is TRBV19 and J usage is TRBJ2-1; D perhaps matches TRBD2 (7 bases). This CDR3 is built from 15 residues. The germline V and J ends were trimmed by 2 bases and 7 bases, with 15 bases remaining between them. Per the germline V gene, CDR1 is LNHDA and CDR2 is SQIVND (reference sequence). The CDR3 is CASSISGGRWNEQFF. Written as DNA, the CDR3 is TGTGCCAGTAGTATATCCGGGGGGCGATGGAATGAGCAGTTCTTC.

This clonotype was seen a few times. The chain links TRBV5-4 to TRBJ2-3; weak D call: TRBD1 (6 bases). The CDR3 length is 14 residues. Trimming took off 1 base at V and 3 bases at J, with 9 bases between the two ends. Per the germline V gene, CDR1 is SGHNT and CDR2 is YYREEE (reference sequence). CDR3 sequence: CASSLRGKTDTQYF. CDR3 nucleotides: TGTGCCAGCAGCTTGAGGGGGAAAACAGATACGCAGTATTTT.

The chain is built from TRBV2 and TRBJ2-5; possible D gene TRBD1, 5 bases. Trimming shortened V by 8 bases and J by 2 bases, and 18 bases separated the two germline ends. This CDR3 is 15 amino acids long. Per the germline V gene, CDR1 is SNHLY and CDR2 is FYNNEI. The CDR3 here is CASPLGVGKQETQYF. CDR3 nucleotide sequence: TGTGCCAGCCCCCTAGGGGTGGGAAAGCAAGAGACCCAGTACTTC.

The rearrangement uses TRBV7-2 and TRBJ2-2; the D is unclear. CDR1 is SGHTA and CDR2 is FQGNSA in the germline V gene. The CDR3 loop spans 12 amino acids. V lost 5 bases, J lost 6 bases, and 7 bases lay in between. The DNA for the CDR3 is TGTGCCAGCAGCCCCCCCCCCGGGGAGCTGTTTTTT. Amino acids: CASSPPPGELFF.

The V gene is TRBV2, the J gene TRBJ2-1, with 9 bases lining up with TRBD2. The germline gives CDR1 SNHLY, CDR2 FYNNEI. Trimming took 8 bases from V and 4 from J; bases not matched to a gene: 3. This CDR3 comprises 13 residues. The CDR3 region is CASGSGGYNEQFF. The DNA of the CDR3 is TGTGCCAGCGGAAGCGGGGGGTACAATGAGCAGTTCTTC.

The DNA for the CDR3 is TGCGCCAGCAGCCCCTTAACGGGGGGGAGCTCCTACAATGAGCAGTTCTTC. Translation: CASSPLTGGSSYNEQFF. The chain carries TRBV4-1 and TRBJ2-1; 8 positions match TRBD2. V shed 4 bases, J shed 0 bases, and the junction held 8 bases outside the gene matches. The CDR3 runs 17 residues. Per germline, CDR1 MGHRA and CDR2 YSYEKL.

This clonotype was observed at least ten times. V gene TRBV7-2 combines with J gene TRBJ2-3, with a weak D call TRBD2 (5 bases). Trimming left V 0 bases short and J 3 bases short, with 10 bases between. CDR1 is SGHTA and CDR2 is FQGNSA in the germline V gene. CDR3 length: 15 residues. The CDR3 region is CASSLALRVTDTQYF. CDR3 sequence (DNA): TGTGCCAGCAGCTTAGCGCTGAGGGTTACAGATACGCAGTATTTT.

This clonotype turned up a few times. The J gene is TRBJ1-4, the V gene TRBV19; D might be TRBD1 (6 bases). The V gene's germline CDR1 is LNHDA and CDR2 SQIVND (reference sequence). The V gene lost 3 bases and the J gene lost 8 bases, with 19 bases spanning the gap. The CDR3 loop spans 16 amino acids. Written as DNA, the CDR3 is TGTGCCAGTAGTATTTATCGAGGGGACAAGGAAGAAAAACTGTTTTTT. Its translation is CASSIYRGDKEEKLFF.

The sample holds a few counts of this clonotype. The CDR3 coding sequence is TGTGCCAGCGACATTAGCGGCGGAGGTTACAATGAGCAGTTCTTC. It encodes CASDISGGGYNEQFF. The rearrangement links TRBV18 to TRBJ2-1, with D possibly being TRBD2 (6 bases). CDR3 length: 15 amino acids. Germline V gene lookup returns CDR1 KGHSH and CDR2 LQKENI. The germline V and J ends were trimmed by 8 bases and 4 bases, with 18 bases remaining between them.